These T cell receptor beta chains were read from a single sample in a study of T-cell memory formation after mild COVID-19. Each CDR3 protein is one row after TCRdb ran MiXCR on the 5' RACE reads. Of more than 150,000 distinct CDR3 sequences detected, about 18% appear once; the ten largest clones hold under 4.5%. Sequenced: PBMCs or a T cell subset sorted from them (not recorded which). The receptors come from a young man who had mild COVID-19 (a few samples of this study predate the infection). Cell type and time point are not known. Each CDR3 is given with its conserved first and last residue. Fields, in order: J gene, D gene, V gene, clone size, CDR3 DNA, CDR3 protein. The D gene is left open where the match is weak. Clone size is given for some rows only: seen once, a few or many times, or a class if the clone is expanded.

>TRBJ1-2|.|TRBV4-1|.
TGCGCCAGCAGCCACGAGGACCGGGCTTGGGGCTACACCTTC
CASSHEDRAWGYTF
>TRBJ1-2|.|TRBV20-1|.
TGCAGTGCTACCCATCCGGGGGGCGGTGGCTACACCTTC
CSATHPGGGGYTF
>TRBJ1-5|.|TRBV12-3/TRBV12-4|.
TGTGCCAGCAGTTTGCAGGGCAGCCAGCCCCAGCATTTT
CASSLQGSQPQHF
>TRBJ2-6|.|TRBV9|few
TGTGCCAGCAGCCTTAGGACAGACAACTCTGGGGCCAACGTCCTGACTTTC
CASSLRTDNSGANVLTF
>TRBJ1-2|.|TRBV6-5|few
TGTGCCAGCAGTTACAATCCCAAAGCGGGCTACACCTTC
CASSYNPKAGYTF
>TRBJ1-2|.|TRBV7-2|few
TGTGCCAGCAGCCCCGCCCGACAAGGACGTTACTATGGCTACACCTTC
CASSPARQGRYYGYTF
>TRBJ2-3|TRBD2|TRBV7-2|once
TGTGCCAGCAGTATTAGCGGGGGGTCGGCAGCAGATACGCAGTATTTT
CASSISGGSAADTQYF
>TRBJ2-1|.|TRBV10-3|few
TGTGCCATCAGTGCTCAAAGCTCCTACAATGAGCAGTTCTTC
CAISAQSSYNEQFF
>TRBJ2-1|TRBD1|TRBV9|once
TGTGCCAGCAGCGTAGCCCCGGGACAGGGTGGCAATGAGCAGTTCTTC
CASSVAPGQGGNEQFF
>TRBJ1-2|.|TRBV4-1|.
TGCGCCAGCAGCCTCGACGAGGCCAACTATGGCTACACCTTC
CASSLDEANYGYTF
>TRBJ1-6|TRBD1|TRBV7-9|.
TGTGCCAGCAGCCTAGGGACAGGTGATAATTCACCCCTCCACTTT
CASSLGTGDNSPLHF
>TRBJ2-4|.|TRBV2|few
TGTGCCAGCAGTGACATACCAAATACGAGGTCCAAAAACATTCAGTACTTC
CASSDIPNTRSKNIQYF
>TRBJ2-7|.|TRBV18|many
TGTGCCAGCAGCCCCGGCTACGAGCAGTACTTC
CASSPGYEQYF
>TRBJ2-5|.|TRBV4-3|.
TGCGCCAGCAGCCAAGACCCCCGACAGCAAGAGACCCAGTACTTC
CASSQDPRQQETQYF
>TRBJ1-5|.|TRBV2|many
TGTGCCAGCAGTGCTTTGGCCTGGACAGCCGATTATAGCAATCAGCCCCAGCATTTT
CASSALAWTADYSNQPQHF
>TRBJ1-5|.|TRBV7-8|.
TGTGCCAGCAGCTTATCTGATACGTCGCCCCAGCATTTT
CASSLSDTSPQHF
>TRBJ2-5|.|TRBV25-1|.
TGTGCCAGCACCCCCCGAGGAAGCCAAGAGACCCAGTACTTC
CASTPRGSQETQYF
>TRBJ2-3|TRBD1|TRBV7-7|many
TGTGCTAGCAGCCTACAGGGGGCCCCCACAGATACGCAGTATTTT
CASSLQGAPTDTQYF
>TRBJ2-5|.|TRBV12-3/TRBV12-4|few
TGTGCCAGCAGTCCAGCAGGGGAGACCCAGTACTTC
CASSPAGETQYF
>TRBJ2-2|.|TRBV18|few
TGTGCCAGCTCAGAACAGGGACTAAACACCGGGGAGCTGTTTTTT
CASSEQGLNTGELFF
>TRBJ2-3|.|TRBV29-1|few
TGCAGCGTTGAGACAGGTCGCACAGATACGCAGTATTTT
CSVETGRTDTQYF
>TRBJ1-1|TRBD1|TRBV4-3|.
TGCGCCAGCAGCCGGGACAGTGGCACTGAAGCTTTCTTT
CASSRDSGTEAFF
>TRBJ2-3|.|TRBV7-9|few
TGTGCCAGCAGCCGCGACGGGGTTGGTACGCAGTATTTT
CASSRDGVGTQYF
>TRBJ1-1|TRBD1|TRBV5-1|.
TGCGCCAGCAGCCAGCCCGGGACAGGGGCGAACACTGAAGCTTTCTTT
CASSQPGTGANTEAFF
>TRBJ1-1|.|TRBV19|.
TGTGCCAGTAGTATTCAGGGCAGGACTGAAGCTTTCTTT
CASSIQGRTEAFF
>TRBJ2-3|.|TRBV20-1|few
TGCAGTGGGGAGTTGGCGGGGGCGGATACGCAGTATTTT
CSGELAGADTQYF
>TRBJ2-5|TRBD1|TRBV20-1|.
TGCAGTGCTAGCGGGACAGGGGGAGAGACCCAGTACTTC
CSASGTGGETQYF
>TRBJ1-1|.|TRBV20-1|few
TGCAGTGCTATACGGGCAGGGGTTTTCACTGAAGCTTTCTTT
CSAIRAGVFTEAFF
>TRBJ2-4|TRBD2|TRBV6-2/TRBV6-3|.
TGTGCCAGCAGGCAGACTAGCGGGGGGCTACTAGCCAAAAACATTCAGTACTTC
CASRQTSGGLLAKNIQYF
>TRBJ1-4|.|TRBV7-2|.
TGTGCCAGCAGCGTCAAAGGTGGTACTAATGAAAAACTGTTTTTT
CASSVKGGTNEKLFF
>TRBJ1-1|.|TRBV3-1|.
TGTGCCAGCAGCCAAACGGACCAGCGTGAAGCTTTCTTT
CASSQTDQREAFF
>TRBJ2-7|TRBD2|TRBV2|.
TGTGCCAGCTTCCAGCGGGGGAGGAGCTCCTACGAGCAGTACTTC
CASFQRGRSSYEQYF
>TRBJ2-2|.|TRBV7-2|.
TGTGCCAGCAGCTTTCCGCTGGCAGTAACCACCGGGGAGCTGTTTTTT
CASSFPLAVTTGELFF
>TRBJ1-2|.|TRBV12-3/TRBV12-4|.
TGTGCCAGCAGCCGACATACTGGGGGGGGCTACACCTTC
CASSRHTGGGYTF
>TRBJ1-1|.|TRBV29-1|few
TGCAGCGTTTCTCGGCAGAACACTGAAGCTTTCTTT
CSVSRQNTEAFF
>TRBJ2-7|TRBD1|TRBV11-2|few
TGTGCCAGCAGCCCGCAACAGGGGTTCTACGAGCAGTACTTC
CASSPQQGFYEQYF
>TRBJ1-1|.|TRBV29-1|.
TGCAGCGTTGAGAATGTGGCGGCCAGGACGGAAGCTTTCTTT
CSVENVAARTEAFF
>TRBJ2-5|.|TRBV3-1|.
TGTGCCAGCAGCCAACTCCAGGCGGCACAAGAGACCCAGTACTTC
CASSQLQAAQETQYF
>TRBJ1-1|.|TRBV3-1|.
TGTGCCAGCAGCCCCCTTCGTTCTCCAGGGTCCACTGAAGCTTTCTTT
CASSPLRSPGSTEAFF
>TRBJ1-1|.|TRBV7-9|many
TGTGCCAGCAGTTCGGGGTGGACTGAAGCTTTCTTT
CASSSGWTEAFF
>TRBJ2-3|.|TRBV6-6|.
TGTGCCAGCAGTTACTCGAGGGGCCAAAATACGCAGTATTTT
CASSYSRGQNTQYF
>TRBJ2-7|TRBD2|TRBV20-1|few
TGCAGTGCTAGAGCCCAGCGGGGGTACTACGAGCAGTACTTC
CSARAQRGYYEQYF
>TRBJ2-5|.|TRBV4-1|.
TGCGCCAGCAGCCAAGTGGGGATAGGGGAGACCCAGTACTTC
CASSQVGIGETQYF
>TRBJ1-5|.|TRBV12-3/TRBV12-4|few
TGTGCCAGCAGTTTTTCGGGCAAAATGAATCAGCCCCAGCATTTT
CASSFSGKMNQPQHF
>TRBJ2-2|TRBD2|TRBV10-3|.
TGTGCCATCAGTGAAGGGCTAGCGGGGGGTGAGCTGTTTTTT
CAISEGLAGGELFF
>TRBJ1-5|.|TRBV12-3/TRBV12-4|.
TGTGCCAGCAGTACCCCGCCGGACGGAGATCAGCCCCAGCATTTT
CASSTPPDGDQPQHF
>TRBJ2-3|.|TRBV19|.
TGTGCCAGTATCAGGTTCACTAGCACAGATACGCAGTATTTT
CASIRFTSTDTQYF
>TRBJ1-2|.|TRBV12-3/TRBV12-4|few
TGTGCCAGCAGTTTTAGGTCCTTACCTAACTATGGCTACACCTTC
CASSFRSLPNYGYTF
>TRBJ2-5|TRBD2|TRBV6-6|few
TGTGCCAGCAGTTACCACCCCGGTAGCGGGGAAGAGACCCAGTACTTC
CASSYHPGSGEETQYF
>TRBJ2-1|.|TRBV5-1|many
TGCGCCAGCAGCTTGGCAGGGAGCTCCTACAATGAGCAGTTCTTC
CASSLAGSSYNEQFF
>TRBJ2-7|TRBD2|TRBV10-3|few
TGTGCCATCAGCGGGGGGACTAGCGGGTTCTCCTACGAGCAGTACTTC
CAISGGTSGFSYEQYF
>TRBJ2-5|.|TRBV7-2|few
TGTGCCAGCAGCTTAATCTGGCAAGAGACCCAGTACTTC
CASSLIWQETQYF
>TRBJ1-2|.|TRBV7-2|.
TGTGCCAGCAGCTACCACGAAGGGGGGGCTAACTATGGCTACACCTTC
CASSYHEGGANYGYTF
>TRBJ1-5|.|TRBV21-1|.
TGTGCCAGCAGCAAAGCCCGAAGGAATCAGCCCCAGCATTTT
CASSKARRNQPQHF
>TRBJ1-4|.|TRBV5-5|many
TGTGCCAGCAGCTTCGACGGGAATGAAAAACTGTTTTTT
CASSFDGNEKLFF